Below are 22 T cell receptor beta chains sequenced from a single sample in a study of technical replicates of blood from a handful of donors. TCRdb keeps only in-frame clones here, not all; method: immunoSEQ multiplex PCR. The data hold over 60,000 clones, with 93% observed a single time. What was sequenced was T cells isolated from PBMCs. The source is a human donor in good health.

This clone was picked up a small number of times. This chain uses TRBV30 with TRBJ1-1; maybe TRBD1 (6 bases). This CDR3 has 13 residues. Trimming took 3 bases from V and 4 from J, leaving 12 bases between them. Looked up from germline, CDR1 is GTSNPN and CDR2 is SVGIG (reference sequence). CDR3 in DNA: TGTGCCTGGAGACAGGGTTTACTCACTGAAGCTTTCTTT. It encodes CAWRQGLLTEAFF.

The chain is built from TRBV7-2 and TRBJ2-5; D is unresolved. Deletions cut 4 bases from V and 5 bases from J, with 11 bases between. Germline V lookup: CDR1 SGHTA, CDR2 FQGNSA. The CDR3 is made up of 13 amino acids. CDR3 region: CASSYELSETQYF. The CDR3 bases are TGTGCCAGCAGCTATGAGCTATCGGAGACCCAGTACTTC.

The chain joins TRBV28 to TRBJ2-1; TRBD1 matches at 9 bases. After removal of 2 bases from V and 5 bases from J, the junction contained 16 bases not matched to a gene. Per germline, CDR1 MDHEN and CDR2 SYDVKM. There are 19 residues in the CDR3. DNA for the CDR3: TGTGCCAGCAGTTTAGGAGACTGGGACAGGGACGCATTCAACAATGAGCAGTTCTTC. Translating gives CASSLGDWDRDAFNNEQFF.

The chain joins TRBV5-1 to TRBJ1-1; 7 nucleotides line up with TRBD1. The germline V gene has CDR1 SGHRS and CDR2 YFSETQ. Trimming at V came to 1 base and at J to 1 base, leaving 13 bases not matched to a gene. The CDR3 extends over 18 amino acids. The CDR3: CASSLFDSVGTENTEAFF. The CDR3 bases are TGCGCCAGCAGCTTGTTCGATTCCGTCGGGACAGAGAACACTGAAGCTTTCTTT.

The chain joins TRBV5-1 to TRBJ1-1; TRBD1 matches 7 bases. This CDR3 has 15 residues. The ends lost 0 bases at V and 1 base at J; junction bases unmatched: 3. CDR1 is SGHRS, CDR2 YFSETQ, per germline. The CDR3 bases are TGCGCCAGCAGCTTGGGGGACAGAGGGAACACTGAAGCTTTCTTT. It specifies CASSLGDRGNTEAFF.

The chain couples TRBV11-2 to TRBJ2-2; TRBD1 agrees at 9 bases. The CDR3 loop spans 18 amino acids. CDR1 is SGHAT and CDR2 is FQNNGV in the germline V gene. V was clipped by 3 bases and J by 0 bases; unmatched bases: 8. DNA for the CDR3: TGTGCCAGCAGCTTTCTGGACAGGGGTCCCTCGAACACCGGGGAGCTGTTTTTT. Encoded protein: CASSFLDRGPSNTGELFF. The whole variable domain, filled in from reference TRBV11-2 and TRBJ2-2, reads EAGVAQSPRYKIIEKRQSVAFWCNPISGHATLYWYQQILGQGPKLLIQFQNNGVVDDSQLPKDRFSAERLKGVDSTLKIQPAKLEDSAVYLCASSFLDRGPSNTGELFFGEGSRLTVL.

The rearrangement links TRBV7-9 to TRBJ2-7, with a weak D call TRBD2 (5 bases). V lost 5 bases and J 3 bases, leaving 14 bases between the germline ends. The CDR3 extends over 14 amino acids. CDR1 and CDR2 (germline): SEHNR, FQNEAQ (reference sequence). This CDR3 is CASSPRTGYYEQYF. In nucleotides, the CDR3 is TGTGCCAGCAGCCCCCGGACTGGTTACTACGAGCAGTACTTC. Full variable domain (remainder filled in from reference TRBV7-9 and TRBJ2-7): DTGVSQNPRHKITKRGQNVTFRCDPISEHNRLYWYRQTLGQGPEFLTYFQNEAQLEKSRLLSDRFSAERPKGSFSTLEIQRTEQGDSAMYLCASSPRTGYYEQYFGPGTRLTVT.

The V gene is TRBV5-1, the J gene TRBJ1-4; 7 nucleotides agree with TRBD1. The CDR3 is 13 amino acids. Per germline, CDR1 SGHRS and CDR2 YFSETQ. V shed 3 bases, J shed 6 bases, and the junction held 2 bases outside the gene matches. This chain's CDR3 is CASSYQGDEKLFF. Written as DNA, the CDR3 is TGCGCCAGCAGCTACCAGGGGGATGAAAAACTGTTTTTT. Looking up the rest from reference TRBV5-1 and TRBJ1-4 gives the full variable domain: KAGVTQTPRYLIKTRGQQVTLSCSPISGHRSVSWYQQTPGQGLQFLFEYFSETQRNKGNFPGRFSGRQFSNSRSEMNVSTLELGDSALYLCASSYQGDEKLFFGSGTQLSVL.

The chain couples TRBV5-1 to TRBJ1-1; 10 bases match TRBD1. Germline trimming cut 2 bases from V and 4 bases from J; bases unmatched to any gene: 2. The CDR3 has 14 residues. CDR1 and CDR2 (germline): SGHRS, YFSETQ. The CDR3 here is CASSFRTGGTEAFF. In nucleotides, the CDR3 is TGCGCCAGCAGCTTTCGGACAGGGGGCACTGAAGCTTTCTTT.

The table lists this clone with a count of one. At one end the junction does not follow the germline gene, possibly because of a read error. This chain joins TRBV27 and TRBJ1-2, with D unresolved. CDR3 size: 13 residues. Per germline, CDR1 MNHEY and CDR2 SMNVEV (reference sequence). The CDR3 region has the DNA TGTGCCAGCAGTTTATCGGTCCTACGAGGTAGGATCTTC. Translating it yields CASSLSVLRGRIF.

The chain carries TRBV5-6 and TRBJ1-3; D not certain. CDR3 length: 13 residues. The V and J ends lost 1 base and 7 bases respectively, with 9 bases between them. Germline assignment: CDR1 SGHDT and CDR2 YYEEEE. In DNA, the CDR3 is TGTGCCAGCAGCTTGACAGATTCGAACACCATATATTTT. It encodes CASSLTDSNTIYF. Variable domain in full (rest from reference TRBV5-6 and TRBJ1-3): DAGVTQSPTHLIKTRGQQVTLRCSPKSGHDTVSWYQQALGQGPQFIFQYYEEEERQRGNFPDRFSGHQFPNYSSELNVNALLLGDSALYLCASSLTDSNTIYFGEGSWLTVV.

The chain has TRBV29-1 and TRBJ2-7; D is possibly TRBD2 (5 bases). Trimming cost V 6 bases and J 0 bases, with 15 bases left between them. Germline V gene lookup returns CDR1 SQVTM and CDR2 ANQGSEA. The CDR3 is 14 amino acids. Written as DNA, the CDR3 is TGCAGCGTAGCCGGGATCTTGAGCTCCTACGAGCAGTACTTC. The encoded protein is CSVAGILSSYEQYF.

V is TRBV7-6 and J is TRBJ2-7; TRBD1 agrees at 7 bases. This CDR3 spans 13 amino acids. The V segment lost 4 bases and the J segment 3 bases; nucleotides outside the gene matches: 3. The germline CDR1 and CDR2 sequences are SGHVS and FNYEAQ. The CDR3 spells CASSSYRGYEQYF. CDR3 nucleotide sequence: TGTGCCAGCAGCTCCTACAGGGGCTACGAGCAGTACTTC.

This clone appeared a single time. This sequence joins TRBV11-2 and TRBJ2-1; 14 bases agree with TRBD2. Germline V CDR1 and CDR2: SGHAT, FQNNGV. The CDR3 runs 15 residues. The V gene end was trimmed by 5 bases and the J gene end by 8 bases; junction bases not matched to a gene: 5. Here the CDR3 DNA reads TGTGCCAGCAGCCCCGGGACTAGCGGGAGTGATGAGCAGTTCTTC. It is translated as CASSPGTSGSDEQFF.

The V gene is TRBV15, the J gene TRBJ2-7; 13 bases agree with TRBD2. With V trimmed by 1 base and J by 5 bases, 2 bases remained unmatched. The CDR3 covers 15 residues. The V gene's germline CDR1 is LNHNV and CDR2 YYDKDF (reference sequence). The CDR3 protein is CATSRAGLAGDEQYF. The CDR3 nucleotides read TGTGCCACCAGCAGAGCAGGACTAGCGGGAGACGAGCAGTACTTC.

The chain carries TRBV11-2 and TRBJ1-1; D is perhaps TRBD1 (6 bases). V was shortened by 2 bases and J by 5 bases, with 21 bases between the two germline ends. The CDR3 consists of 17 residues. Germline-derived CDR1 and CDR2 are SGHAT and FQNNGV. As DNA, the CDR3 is TGTGCCAGCAGCTTATCCGGCCTGATGACAGGTAGGACTGAAGCTTTCTTT. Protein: CASSLSGLMTGRTEAFF.

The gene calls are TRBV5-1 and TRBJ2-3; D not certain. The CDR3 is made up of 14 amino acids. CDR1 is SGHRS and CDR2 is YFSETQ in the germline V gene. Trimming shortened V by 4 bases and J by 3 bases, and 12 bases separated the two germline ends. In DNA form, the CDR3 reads TGCGCCAGCAGCCTCGAAGTCGGGACAGATACGCAGTATTTT. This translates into CASSLEVGTDTQYF.

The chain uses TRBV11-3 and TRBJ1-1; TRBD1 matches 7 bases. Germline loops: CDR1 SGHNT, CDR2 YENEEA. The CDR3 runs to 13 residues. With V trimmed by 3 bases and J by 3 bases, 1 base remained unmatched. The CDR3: CASSFQGDTEAFF. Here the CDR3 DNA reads TGTGCCAGCAGCTTTCAGGGGGACACTGAAGCTTTCTTT.

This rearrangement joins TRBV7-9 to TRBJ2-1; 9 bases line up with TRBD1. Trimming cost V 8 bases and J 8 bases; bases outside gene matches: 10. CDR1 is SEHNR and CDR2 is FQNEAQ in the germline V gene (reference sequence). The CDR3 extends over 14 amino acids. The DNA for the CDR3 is TGTGCCAGCGCCCACAGGGGGCCTCTCGATGAGCAGTTCTTC. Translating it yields CASAHRGPLDEQFF.

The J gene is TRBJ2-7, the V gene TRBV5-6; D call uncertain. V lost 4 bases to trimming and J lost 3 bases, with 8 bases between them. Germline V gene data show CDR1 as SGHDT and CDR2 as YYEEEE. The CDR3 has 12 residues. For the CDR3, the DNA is TGTGCCAGCAGCCTGACTCGCTACGAGCAGTACTTC. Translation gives CASSLTRYEQYF.

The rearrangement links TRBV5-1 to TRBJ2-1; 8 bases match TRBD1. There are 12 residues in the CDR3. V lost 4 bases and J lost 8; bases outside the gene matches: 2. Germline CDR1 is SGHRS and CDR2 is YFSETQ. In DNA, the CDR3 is TGCGCCAGCAGCGCAGGGGGCGATGAGCAGTTCTTC. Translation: CASSAGGDEQFF.

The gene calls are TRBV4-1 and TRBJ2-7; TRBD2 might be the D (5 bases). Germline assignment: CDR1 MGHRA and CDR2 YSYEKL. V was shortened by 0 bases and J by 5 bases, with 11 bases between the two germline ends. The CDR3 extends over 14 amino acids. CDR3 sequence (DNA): TGCGCCAGCAGCCAAGATACTAGAGGAAACGAGCAGTACTTC. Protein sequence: CASSQDTRGNEQYF.